This T cell receptor beta chain was identified during a study of CD8 T cells in ankylosing spondylitis. The CDR3 spans 10 residues. Per germline, CDR1 GTSNPN and CDR2 SVGIG (reference sequence). Trimming took off 6 bases at V and 8 bases at J, with 8 bases between the two ends. TCRdb processed the 5' RACE reads anew with MiXCR; each CDR3 protein has one entry. This sample has 300,000 to 400,000 distinct CDR3 sequences, with roughly 10% found just once. The chain combines TRBV30 with TRBJ2-1; no reliable D call. The specimen sequenced was blood, either unsorted or a sorted T cell fraction (not recorded which). This TCR derives from a female donor with ankylosing spondylitis or in good health (not recorded which). Here the CDR3 reads CACGWDEQFF. CDR3 DNA sequence: TGTGCCTGCGGATGGGATGAGCAGTTCTTC. Filled out from reference TRBV30 and TRBJ2-1, the complete variable domain reads SQTIHQWPATLVQPVGSPLSLECTVEGTSNPNLYWYRQAAGRGLQLLFYSVGIGQISSEVPQNLSASRPQDRQFILSSKKLLLSDSGFYLCACGWDEQFFGPGTRLTVL.